The 27 T cell receptor beta chains below were found in one sample sequenced in a study of molecular identifiers for immune sequencing clone quantification. TCRdb redid the calling of the PCR reads with MiXCR, one entry per CDR3 protein. The data show approximately 550,000 distinct CDR3 sequences, about 20% seen once. The sample comprised naive CD8+ T cells from blood, with Jurkat cell RNA spiked in. Subset given: FACS-sorted CD8+CD4-CCR7+CD45RA+ naive T cells. These receptors were obtained from a human donor in good health. Some libraries in this study had Jurkat cell RNA spiked in.

With regard to this clonotype: The junction departs from the called germline gene at one end, perhaps through a read error. The genes are TRBV19 and TRBJ2-5; 9 bases are shared with TRBD2. The V gene's germline CDR1 is LNHDA and CDR2 SQIVND (reference sequence). The CDR3 extends over 15 amino acids. CDR3 DNA sequence: TGTCCCAGTAGCCCGACTAGCGGTCTATTAGAGACCCAGTACTTC. It is translated as CPSSPTSGLLETQYF. Full variable domain (outside the CDR3, taken from reference TRBV19 and TRBJ2-5): DGGITQSPKYLFRKEGQNVTLSCEQNLNHDAMYWYRQDPGQGLRLIYYSQIVNDFQKGDIAEGYSVSREKKESFPLTVTSAQKNPTAFYLCPSSPTSGLLETQYFGPGTRLLVL.

This clonotype occurred many times. This chain links TRBV20-1 with TRBJ2-7; D uncertain. The CDR3 has 14 residues. Germline CDR1 DFQATT, CDR2 SNEGSKA (reference sequence). The V and J ends lost 5 bases and 6 bases respectively, with 20 bases between them. As DNA, the CDR3 is TGCAGTGCTGAAAAGGCCACCTCTGGTGCCGAGCAGTACTTC. The encoded protein is CSAEKATSGAEQYF.

In this sample, this clonotype turned up many times. V and J are TRBV6-5 and TRBJ1-5; D is unresolved. V dropped 7 bases and J dropped 4 bases, with 14 bases sitting between them. The CDR3 spans 14 residues. Germline-derived CDR1 and CDR2 are MNHEY and SVGAGI. The CDR3 DNA is TGTGCCAGCACCGATGGACGGAATAATCAGCCCCAGCATTTT. It specifies CASTDGRNNQPQHF.

This clonotype was counted at least ten times. This rearrangement joins TRBV6-2 or TRBV6-3 to TRBJ1-5, with D perhaps TRBD1 (5 bases). The CDR3 covers 16 residues. Germline CDR1 MNHEY, CDR2 SVGEGT. V was trimmed by 5 bases and J by 4 bases, leaving 18 bases between them. CDR3 nucleotides: TGTGCCAGCAGTCGGGACCTTTTGGGGCCTAATCAGCCCCAGCATTTT. Amino acid sequence: CASSRDLLGPNQPQHF.

At least ten counts were recorded for this clonotype. This chain uses TRBV20-1 with TRBJ2-3; maybe TRBD2 (6 bases). V was pared by 5 bases and J by 0 bases, with 18 bases between. Germline CDR1 DFQATT, CDR2 SNEGSKA (reference sequence). This CDR3 is 16 amino acids long. In DNA form, the CDR3 reads TGCAGTGCTTGGGATCAGGGACTCCTTAGCACAGATACGCAGTATTTT. Its protein product is CSAWDQGLLSTDTQYF.

This clonotype was seen only a few times. The chain carries TRBV2 and TRBJ2-3; 7 nucleotides line up with TRBD2. The V gene's germline CDR1 is SNHLY and CDR2 FYNNEI. The CDR3 contains 14 residues. Germline trimming cut 3 bases from V and 2 bases from J; bases unmatched to any gene: 2. CDR3 sequence: CASSDSGNTDTQYF. As DNA, the CDR3 is TGTGCCAGCAGTGACAGCGGGAACACAGATACGCAGTATTTT. Full variable domain (outside the CDR3, taken from reference TRBV2 and TRBJ2-3): EPEVTQTPSHQVTQMGQEVILRCVPISNHLYFYWYRQILGQKVEFLVSFYNNEISEKSEIFDDQFSVERPDGSNFTLKIRSTKLEDSAMYFCASSDSGNTDTQYFGPGTRLTVL.

This clonotype has more than one count but fewer than ten. The CDR3: CASGPLAGSTDTQYF. The CDR3 coding sequence is TGTGCCAGCGGTCCTTTAGCGGGGAGCACAGATACGCAGTATTTT. The V and J genes are TRBV7-9 and TRBJ2-3; 8 bases line up with TRBD2. Germline lookup yields CDR1 SEHNR and CDR2 FQNEAQ (reference sequence). The CDR3 has 15 residues. The ends lost 8 bases at V and 0 bases at J; junction bases unmatched: 7.

V and J are TRBV6-2 or TRBV6-3 and TRBJ2-7; 7 bases agree with TRBD1. Trimming at V came to 2 bases and at J to 1 base, leaving 2 bases not matched to a gene. CDR3 length: 14 amino acids. Germline CDR1 and CDR2: MNHEY and SVGEGT. CDR3 protein: CASSYQDRSYEQYF. As DNA, the CDR3 is TGTGCCAGCAGTTACCAGGACAGGTCCTACGAGCAGTACTTC.

This chain links TRBV12-5 with TRBJ1-6; TRBD1 matches at 9 bases. Germline V gene lookup returns CDR1 LGHNT and CDR2 FRNRAP. The CDR3 has 17 residues. J gave up 11 bases and V 2 bases, and 13 bases lay outside the gene matches. The CDR3 here is CASGLTPGTGYTAPLHF. CDR3 sequence (DNA): TGTGCTAGTGGTTTGACCCCCGGGACAGGGTACACGGCACCCCTCCACTTT.

The sample holds many counts of this clonotype. The chain carries TRBV20-1 and TRBJ2-5; D unresolved. Per the germline V gene, CDR1 is DFQATT and CDR2 is SNEGSKA (reference sequence). The CDR3 consists of 14 residues. The V and J ends lost 7 bases and 0 bases respectively, with 15 bases between them. CDR3 in amino acids: CSVWKPEYQETQYF. In DNA, the CDR3 is TGCAGTGTCTGGAAACCAGAGTACCAAGAGACCCAGTACTTC.

Ten or more counts support this clonotype. The chain recombines TRBV12-3 or TRBV12-4 with TRBJ2-3, with D possibly matching TRBD1 (6 bases). V lost 4 bases to trimming and J lost 2 bases, with 13 bases between them. The CDR3 has 15 residues. The CDR3 DNA follows: TGTGCCAGCAGTTCACAGGGATACCTCACAGATACGCAGTATTTT. This gives the protein CASSSQGYLTDTQYF.

This clonotype occurred many times. The genes are TRBV12-5 and TRBJ2-3; possible D gene TRBD2, 6 bases. V dropped 0 bases and J dropped 2 bases, with 12 bases sitting between them. Germline CDR1 is LGHNT and CDR2 is FRNRAP. This CDR3 has 16 residues. CDR3: CASGLVPGLLTDTQYF. Here the CDR3 DNA reads TGTGCTAGTGGTTTGGTACCGGGACTTCTCACAGATACGCAGTATTTT.

The chain couples TRBV12-3 or TRBV12-4 to TRBJ2-7, with 10 bases identical to TRBD1. V lost 5 bases and J lost 5; bases outside the gene matches: 6. The CDR3 sequence is 14 residues long. The CDR3 region has the DNA TGTGCCAGCAGTCCATCCGGGACAGGGGACGAGCAGTACTTC. Amino acid sequence: CASSPSGTGDEQYF.

This clonotype was recorded a few times. The rearrangement links TRBV5-1 to TRBJ1-1; D remains ambiguous. The V and J ends lost 6 bases and 2 bases respectively, with 11 bases between them. The length of the CDR3 is 13 residues. Germline values: CDR1 SGHRS, CDR2 YFSETQ. The CDR3 nucleotides read TGCGCCAGCACGGAGGGCTATAACACTGAAGCTTTCTTT. This gives the protein CASTEGYNTEAFF.

The V and J genes are TRBV3-1 and TRBJ2-3; 13 nucleotides agree with TRBD2. The CDR3 covers 19 residues. Losses at the gene ends were 0 bases for V and 4 bases for J; bases not matched to a gene: 10. Germline CDR1 LGHDT, CDR2 YNNKEL (reference sequence). The CDR3 DNA reads as TGTGCCAGCAGCCAAGATCTAGAGACTAGCGGGAGGCTCGCAGATACGCAGTATTTT. Translating gives CASSQDLETSGRLADTQYF.

The gene calls are TRBV28 and TRBJ2-1; 11 bases align to TRBD2. The germline V gene has CDR1 MDHEN and CDR2 SYDVKM. Losses at the gene ends were 4 bases for V and 3 bases for J; bases not matched to a gene: 8. The CDR3 extends over 17 amino acids. CDR3 sequence: CASSSRLAGHIYNEQFF. CDR3 sequence (DNA): TGTGCCAGCAGTTCCAGACTAGCGGGACACATCTACAATGAGCAGTTCTTC.

This clonotype was counted only a few times. The chain is built from TRBV19 and TRBJ2-7; TRBD1 matches at 7 bases. The CDR3 contains 15 residues. Germline V gene sequence: CDR1 LNHDA, CDR2 SQIVND (reference sequence). The ends lost 3 bases at V and 0 bases at J; junction bases unmatched: 5. The CDR3 protein is CASSIGTESSYEQYF. The CDR3 DNA reads TGTGCCAGTAGTATCGGGACAGAAAGCTCCTACGAGCAGTACTTC.

The chain couples TRBV6-6 to TRBJ2-5; the match to TRBD2 covers 7 bases. This CDR3 spans 17 amino acids. V shed 0 bases, J shed 5 bases, and the junction held 12 bases outside the gene matches. Germline V CDR1 and CDR2: MNHNY, SVGAGI (reference sequence). CDR3 residues: CASSYSASPAGNETQYF. The CDR3 nucleotides read TGTGCCAGCAGTTACTCGGCTTCACCAGCGGGGAATGAGACCCAGTACTTC.

The chain combines TRBV19 with TRBJ2-7, with D possibly being TRBD2 (6 bases). CDR1 LNHDA and CDR2 SQIVND come from the germline V gene (reference sequence). The CDR3 is 15 residues long. V dropped 5 bases and J dropped 2 bases, with 16 bases sitting between them. The CDR3 loop reads CASSPKGSGTYEQYF. For the CDR3, the DNA is TGTGCCAGTAGTCCCAAGGGTAGCGGTACCTACGAGCAGTACTTC.

This clonotype has just a few counts. The gene calls are TRBV4-2 and TRBJ1-1, with 8 bases fitting TRBD1. The CDR3 runs to 13 residues. Trimming cost V 5 bases and J 7 bases; bases outside gene matches: 6. Germline CDR1 LGHNA, CDR2 YNFKEQ. The CDR3, as DNA: TGTGCCAGCAGCACCGGACAGGGTGGTGAAGCTTTCTTT. Its translation is CASSTGQGGEAFF.

This clonotype occurred a few times. The chain couples TRBV15 to TRBJ1-5; D is uncertain. The CDR3 loop spans 16 amino acids. The germline CDR1 and CDR2 sequences are LNHNV and YYDKDF (reference sequence). Trimming took off 0 bases at V and 0 bases at J, with 9 bases between the two ends. The CDR3 DNA reads as TGTGCCACCAGCAGAGATGTTCTCCCTAGCAATCAGCCCCAGCATTTT. This sequence encodes CATSRDVLPSNQPQHF.

This clonotype was found a few times. The rearrangement joins TRBV10-3 to TRBJ2-3, with a possible D match to TRBD2 (5 bases). Trimming cost V 0 bases and J 5 bases, with 9 bases left between them. CDR3 length equals 14 residues. Per the germline V gene, CDR1 is ENHRY and CDR2 is SYGVKD. The CDR3, as DNA: TGTGCCATCAGTGAGTCTGTAGCGATAGATACGCAGTATTTT. It encodes CAISESVAIDTQYF.

This clonotype was found many times. The V gene is TRBV30, the J gene TRBJ1-1, with TRBD1 identical over 8 bases. Germline CDR1 is GTSNPN and CDR2 is SVGIG (reference sequence). This CDR3 region has 13 residues. V was clipped by 3 bases and J by 8 bases; unmatched bases: 8. The CDR3 protein is CAWSVGQGAEAFF. The CDR3 DNA sequence: TGTGCCTGGAGCGTTGGACAGGGAGCAGAAGCTTTCTTT.

Regarding this clonotype: This may stem from a read error, because a much larger clone lies one nucleotide away. The J gene is TRBJ1-5, the V gene TRBV15, with D possibly matching TRBD1 (5 bases). Germline V lookup: CDR1 LNHNV, CDR2 YYDKDF (reference sequence). The CDR3 is 16 amino acids. CDR3 bases: TGTACCACCAGCAGAGTTGGGGACCGGGATAATCAGCCCCAGCATTTT. Its translation is CTTSRVGDRDNQPQHF.

This clonotype was counted many times. This chain links TRBV30 with TRBJ2-1; D gene unclear. CDR1 and CDR2 from the germline V gene are GTSNPN and SVGIG (reference sequence). This CDR3 is built from 11 residues. V lost 0 bases and J 7 bases, leaving 4 bases between the germline ends. The CDR3 reads CAWSVTNEQFF. CDR3 coding DNA: TGTGCCTGGAGTGTAACTAATGAGCAGTTCTTC.

This clonotype was counted many times. The V call is TRBV29-1, the J call TRBJ2-4; the match to TRBD1 covers 8 bases. Looked up from germline, CDR1 is SQVTM and CDR2 is ANQGSEA. V shed 2 bases, J shed 6 bases, and the junction held 3 bases outside the gene matches. The CDR3 loop spans 13 amino acids. The CDR3 nucleotides are TGCAGCGTTGAAACAGGGGGATCAAACATTCAGTACTTC. Translated: CSVETGGSNIQYF.

This clonotype was detected ten times or more. The chain joins TRBV20-1 to TRBJ2-1, with D uncertain. In germline, CDR1 is DFQATT, CDR2 SNEGSKA (reference sequence). The CDR3 is made up of 13 amino acids. V gave up 6 bases and J gave up 0 bases, with 9 bases separating them. The CDR3 protein is CSAQTTSYNEQFF. CDR3 sequence (DNA): TGCAGTGCGCAGACGACCTCCTACAATGAGCAGTTCTTC.